Below, 5 T cell receptor beta chains from the same sample are listed, as sequenced in a study of long-term antiretroviral therapy in people with HIV. The authors ran the immunoSEQ assay, v3.0, at survey level. Data came from immunoSEQ multiplex PCR; TCRdb stores just in-frame clones and leaves some out. The data contain about 28,000 clones, roughly 95% of them singletons. The source was unsorted PBMCs, collected approximately 6.3 years after starting antiretroviral therapy. The receptors here all came from a man aged 30 to 45 with HIV.

The chain combines TRBV5-8 with TRBJ2-3; 16 bases map to TRBD2. Germline CDR1 SGHTS, CDR2 YDEGEE. V lost 3 bases, J lost 5 bases, and 6 bases stayed unmatched. The CDR3 is 17 residues long. The CDR3, as DNA: TGTGCCAGCAGCTCCGGGACTAGCGGGGGGGTGCTAGATACGCAGTATTTT. Protein: CASSSGTSGGVLDTQYF.

V is TRBV10-3 and J is TRBJ2-7; TRBD2 is a possible D gene (5 bases). The CDR3 is made up of 13 amino acids. CDR1 is ENHRY, CDR2 SYGVKD, per germline. V was trimmed by 8 bases and J by 4 bases, leaving 15 bases between them. This chain's CDR3 is CAIRTGEKYEQYF. For the CDR3, the DNA is TGTGCCATCCGTACCGGGGAGAAATACGAGCAGTACTTC.

This clone was recorded only once. The genes are TRBV19 and TRBJ2-2; TRBD1 matches at 10 bases. The CDR3 totals 16 residues. Germline CDR1 LNHDA, CDR2 SQIVND (reference sequence). The ends lost 9 bases at V and 7 bases at J; junction bases unmatched: 14. The chain's CDR3 is CASHPLGTGDYGELFF. CDR3 nucleotides: TGTGCCAGCCACCCACTCGGGACAGGGGACTACGGGGAGCTGTTTTTT.

The rearrangement joins TRBV29-1 to TRBJ1-1, with D unresolved. This CDR3 has 14 amino acids. Germline loops: CDR1 SQVTM, CDR2 ANQGSEA. V was trimmed by 0 bases and J by 4 bases, leaving 12 bases between them. CDR3 coding DNA: TGCAGCGTTGAAGATCTTGGAGGGAGCACTGAAGCTTTCTTT. Translated, it gives CSVEDLGGSTEAFF.

The rearrangement joins TRBV5-1 to TRBJ1-1, with TRBD1 matching over 7 bases. The V gene end was trimmed by 0 bases and the J gene end by 3 bases; junction bases not matched to a gene: 2. The CDR3 is 14 amino acids. Germline V lookup: CDR1 SGHRS, CDR2 YFSETQ. The CDR3 region has the DNA TGCGCCAGCAGCTTGGGTAGGGGGCACACTGAAGCTTTCTTT. Translation gives CASSLGRGHTEAFF.